The 8 T cell receptor beta chains presented below share a single source sample, sequenced in a study (dated by TCRdb to the mid-2010s). CD4+CD25+CD127-/low cells were isolated as Tregs. The library was built by means of 5' RACE. Data came from an Illumina MiSeq. TCRdb took the public reads, trimmed them with fastp at Q25, ran MiXCR for clone calling and kept in-frame beta chains. CDR3 protein sequences are deduplicated, and each keeps its most common genes and DNA. This sample lists under 45,000 distinct CDR3 sequences; approximately 22% were detected once. The ten largest clonotypes hold approximately 4.1% of the sample. What was sequenced was Tregs sorted from blood. These receptors all stem from a female donor with breast cancer.

Details on this clonotype: Germline is not matched at one junction end, which may reflect a read error. The J gene is TRBJ2-2, the V gene TRBV7-3; D is possibly TRBD1 or TRBD2 (6 bases each). The germline gives CDR1 SGHTA, CDR2 FQGTGA. The length of the CDR3 is 15 residues. CDR3 sequence (DNA): TGTGCCAACAGCCCGAAGGGGGGTGACACCGGGGAGCTGTTTTTT. Encoded protein: CANSPKGGDTGELFF.

About this clonotype: At one of its ends the junction is not consistent with the germline gene, which may arise from a read error. V and J are TRBV5-1 and TRBJ2-1, with D possibly matching TRBD1 (5 bases). Germline assignment: CDR1 SGHRS and CDR2 YFSETQ. The CDR3 has 18 residues. The CDR3 coding sequence is TGCGTCAGCAGCCACCCTTCGACAGCAAAGAGCTCCTACAATGAGCAGTTCTTC. It codes for CVSSHPSTAKSSYNEQFF.

This clonotype occurred a few times. The chain uses TRBV2 and TRBJ2-4; D is unresolved. Germline CDR1 SNHLY, CDR2 FYNNEI. CDR3 length: 13 amino acids. The V and J ends lost 4 bases and 3 bases respectively, with 7 bases between them. CDR3 DNA: TGTGCCAGCAGTGGGTCGGGCAAAAACATTCAGTACTTC. It encodes CASSGSGKNIQYF.

As to this clonotype: Germline and junction disagree at one end, which may indicate a read error. The CDR3: CASSAKWGRNKEQFF. CDR3 nucleotide sequence: TGTGCCAGCAGCGCTAAATGGGGGAGGAACAAAGAGCAGTTCTTC. The chain recombines TRBV7-9 with TRBJ2-1; maybe TRBD2 (6 bases). CDR1 is SEHNR, CDR2 FQNEAQ, per germline (reference sequence). This CDR3 contains 15 residues.

This clonotype showed up just a few times. The J gene is TRBJ1-3, the V gene TRBV6-6; D perhaps matches TRBD1 (6 bases). The CDR3 is 16 amino acids. V was pared by 3 bases and J by 4 bases, with 16 bases between. Per germline, CDR1 MNHNY and CDR2 SVGAGI (reference sequence). Here the CDR3 reads CASSYSNRVEGNTIYF. CDR3 sequence (DNA): TGTGCCAGCAGTTATTCGAACAGGGTGGAAGGAAACACCATATATTTT.

This clonotype was detected many times. The chain is built from TRBV6-6 and TRBJ2-3; TRBD2 is a possible D gene (5 bases). V gave up 7 bases and J gave up 4 bases, with 9 bases separating them. The CDR3 has 12 residues. CDR1 is MNHNY and CDR2 is SVGAGI in the germline V gene (reference sequence). The CDR3 spells CASTRDSDTQYF. CDR3 DNA: TGTGCCAGCACCCGGGATTCAGATACGCAGTATTTT.

This clonotype was seen a handful of times. The rearrangement uses TRBV4-1 and TRBJ2-2; 10 bases are shared with TRBD1. V shed 2 bases, J shed 6 bases, and the junction held 3 bases outside the gene matches. CDR3 length: 15 amino acids. Germline CDR1 MGHRA, CDR2 YSYEKL. The CDR3 DNA follows: TGCGCCAGCAGCCAAAGACAGGGGGCGGCCGGGGAGCTGTTTTTT. This translates into CASSQRQGAAGELFF.

This clonotype has just a few counts. V and J are TRBV20-1 and TRBJ2-3; D ambiguous. Trimming removed 0 bases at V and 1 base at J, with 8 bases between. This CDR3 has 14 residues. CDR1 is DFQATT, CDR2 SNEGSKA, per germline (reference sequence). The CDR3 bases are TGCAGTGCTAGAGATACACAGCGCACAGATACGCAGTATTTT. Amino acid sequence: CSARDTQRTDTQYF.